The T cell receptor beta chain under discussion was sequenced for a study of cytomegalovirus exposure and HLA in healthy donors (dated by TCRdb to the late 2010s). At the level of the whole study: An earlier analysis of fewer than 750 of the donors reported over 250 Gb of sequence data and around 120 million unique TCR beta sequences obtained from 180 million or so T cells. Donor age, sex, ethnicity and CMV serostatus were compiled alongside the repertoire data. The number of donors typed differed by locus, with about 629-640 for A, B, C, DRB1 and DQB1, roughly 550 for DQA1, over 600 for DPA1, and about 450 for DPB1. The later analysis used no new phenotypic data to find candidate immune exposures, relying instead on TCR beta sequences and their occurrence across donors. Roughly 300 gigabases of sequencing data and tens of millions of unique TCR sequences were included in an early release covering 550 to 650 HLA-typed donors. Every discovery cohort repertoire had been produced on one sequencing platform. Besides the first cohort of under 700 subjects, a separate validation cohort made up of over 100 different subjects was used. Genome-wide SNP genotypes for about 65% of the roughly 700 donors were used in a later genetic analysis, which treated that subset as a discovery cohort. HLA typing covered class I and class II loci at four-digit resolution. To study patterns of TCR occurrence, a later analysis re-analyzed previously published TCR beta repertoires from 650 to 750 donors and added high-resolution HLA genotyping. Because of strong linkage in the cohort, roughly five DR-DQ haplotypes were treated as single units for association and clustering. The aim of the study was to test whether cataloging public T cell receptors could identify signatures of past pathogen exposure. On average, around 200,000 unique TCR beta nucleotide sequences were sequenced per donor among roughly 430 genotyped donors of the cohort, with about 17% of those sequences being non-productive. Using immunosequencing, the study profiled T cell repertoires from around 680 subjects and related those repertoires to cytomegalovirus serostatus. Of the approximately 400 genotyped donors, 81% were placed in the genetic ancestry cluster associated with self-reported Caucasian donors. To decide whether each TCR beta V gene segment behaved as functional or pseudogenic, an earlier analysis of some 600 of the donors relied on high-throughput TCR beta sequencing. High-throughput TCR immunosequencing, statistical association of individual TCRs with disease status, and machine learning were combined to predict cytomegalovirus infection status. General conclusions and limits of the study: Broadly in line with IMGT annotations, most TCR beta V segments showed up in productive rearrangements about 87% or about 30% of the time in an earlier analysis of several hundred of the donors. According to a later analysis, parvovirus B19, influenza, CMV and Epstein-Barr virus appeared linked to several top co-occurrence clusters. Sequencing depth was assumed to be roughly uniform across donors in the presence/absence analyses, though that assumption may not hold. According to a later genetic analysis, donors in an Asian-associated ancestry cluster had fewer N-insertions in productive TCRs than the approximately 690-donor mean. The study gave a list of 150 to 200 TCR beta chains associated with cytomegalovirus. A later analysis found that most CMV-associated TCR beta chains appeared HLA-restricted, with HLA associations seemingly driven largely by CMV exposure. A further reported finding was that TCR beta sequences accurately predicted the HLA-A and HLA-B alleles for most subjects in the first cohort. When HLA alleles, especially DR and DQ, strongly co-occurred, attributing TCR associations to individual alleles was difficult. The authors suggested that the approach could potentially be generalized to other disease states and immunological phenotypes. The sequencing pipeline was judged likely to have produced a cluster of highly shared sequence variants as a technical artifact. A later analysis found that HLA-associated TCR beta chains were more clonally expanded and had lower generation probabilities than equally common non-associated chains. An association between a missense DCLRE1C variant and V-gene and J-gene trimming of TCR beta chains was found in a later genetic analysis and replicated in an independent cohort. The classifier was reported to diagnose cytomegalovirus status with high specificity and sensitivity in both the original and validation cohorts. At a false discovery rate of 0.05, a later analysis linked around 17,000 TCR beta sequences to specific HLA alleles. In a later analysis, TCR association rates were found to vary across HLA loci, with the most associated TCRs seen for DRB1 alleles and the fewest for HLA-C alleles. The 87-base-pair reads could not distinguish some IMGT-functional V segments, including TRBV6-2 and TRBV6-3, so those segments were excluded. HLA typing was unavailable for some donors at each locus, so association tests used only the typed subset. The cohort was sequenced for TCR beta chains only, and without alpha or paired-chain data the features that could be detected were limited. Across donors, most TCR sequences were observed very rarely, whereas some public TCRs were present in many individuals. Correlated functional status among segregating V segments might reflect linkage disequilibrium, but an unknown experimental factor could not be ruled out. The earlier analysis of 587 of the donors excluded roughly 16 rarely observed V segments, including chromosome 9 orphons, because counts were too low. CMV serostatus was the only immune exposure information available for the cohort. In vitro tests confirmed that a few of the cytomegalovirus-associated TCR beta chains recognize cytomegalovirus antigens.

Turning to this clone: No antigen is known for it.

The cohort comprised more than 550 healthy bone marrow donors. All cohort members were sampled while nominally healthy, although unrecorded immune exposures were likely present. The donor was CMV seronegative and was included in the group of under 450 seronegative cohort members. Each donor provided a peripheral blood sample, and peripheral blood mononuclear cells were used for TCR beta sequencing. Genomic DNA was extracted from the blood cell samples with the Qiagen DNeasy Blood Extraction Kit. The CDR3 runs 15 residues from the cysteine to the phenylalanine. The only DNA kept is the CDR3, 45 bases in frame from the first base. V is trimmed back by 4 bases and J by 5 bases, and the junction contains 10 bases that no gene match accounts for. In the germline V gene, CDR1 corresponds to MGHRA and CDR2 to YSYEKL. The method was the immunoSEQ multiplex PCR assay. For the multiplex PCR, a mixture combining 60 forward primers for TCR Vbeta segments and 13 reverse primers for TCR Jbeta segments was used. The CDR3 region of rearranged TCR beta genes was amplified from genomic DNA with a multiplex PCR assay. The Illumina HiSeq System was used to sequence the amplified TCR beta libraries as 87-base-pair reads. Per the source publication's procedure: A later analysis counted some 74 million unique TCR beta chains across the 550 to 700 repertoires, and some 12 million of these chains were shared by at least two donors. Raw reads were error-corrected and collapsed into unique sequences with a nearest-neighbor algorithm that merged closely related sequences to remove PCR and sequencing errors. Alignment of CDR3 sequences to IMGT reference sequences was used to assign V, D and J gene segments. For a sequence to be retained, at least a six-nucleotide match to both a V gene segment and a J gene segment was required. A rearrangement was called productive if the CDR3 had no stop codons and remained in frame with V and J, and every other rearrangement was called non-productive. CDR3 was defined according to IMGT convention as the region running from the second conserved V-encoded cysteine to the conserved J-encoded phenylalanine. The earlier analysis of about 640 of the donors excluded any sequence lacking an unambiguous match to a single V gene segment. In an earlier analysis of approximately 550 of the donors, V segments were called functional above 56.7% productive rearrangements and were called segregating when the between-donor standard deviation exceeded 5%. To diagnose cytomegalovirus status from the catalog of TCR beta chain sequences, a statistical classification framework was built. A later analysis assigned V and J genes by comparing TCR nucleotide sequences with IMGT/GENE-DB human TR gene sequences. Using the TCRdist pipeline, a later analysis assigned CDR3 sequences along with most-parsimonious VDJ recombination scenarios. In a later analysis, each TCR beta chain was defined by its CDR3 amino acid sequence together with its V-gene family, and reads lacking a unique V-gene family were excluded. A later analysis removed several hundred highly shared, low-generation-probability nucleotide sequences to deal with suspected cross-contamination and a sequencing artifact. For each public chain, a later analysis derived a clonal expansion index from normalized ranks of inferred template counts within each repertoire. In a later analysis, generation probabilities were computed using a VDJ recombination model fitted to out-of-frame rearrangements, and the results were checked against IGoR. A later analysis scored TCR-TCR, TCR-HLA and TCR-CMV co-occurrence with hypergeometric tests, applying a repertoire-size bias correction to TCR pairs. False discovery rates were estimated in a later analysis by permuting HLA or CMV assignments 20 times. In a later analysis, co-occurring TCRs were grouped with DBSCAN, and TCRdist sequence similarity was added when clustering was performed within HLA-allele-positive subsets. Repertoires with fewer than 30,000 or more than 120,000 public chains, plus five repertoires with anomalous nucleotide sharing, were excluded from co-occurrence clustering. The clones in this table, taken by TCRdb from immuneACCESS, are in-frame only. Not every clone is retained; where verified, under half of the shortfall comes from an unresolved V gene, and the cause of the rest is unknown. The V and J calls and clone size are taken from that table; D and trimming were inferred from the DNA. The data table for this sample lists around 63,000 clones. Clones ranked in the top ten supply approximately 1.6% of the sample.

This TCR was recovered from a woman aged 30 to 39 in good health and CMV-seronegative. The chain links TRBV4-1 with TRBJ2-5; a stretch of 7 junction bases matches TRBD1. The source material was PBMCs. The CDR3: CASSPWTGRRETQYF. Here is the DNA: TGCGCCAGCAGCCCATGGACAGGCCGACGGGAGACCCAGTACTTC.